Following are 5 T cell receptor beta chains from one sample sequenced in a study of blood T cell repertoires in COVID-19. Only in-frame clones appear in the TCRdb table, and some are missing; sequencing was by immunoSEQ multiplex PCR. The sample has roughly 670,000 clones; 70% to 90% are singletons. The sample comprised peripheral blood. Source of these receptors: a woman aged 18-29 years with acute or convalescent COVID-19.

The gene calls are TRBV5-4 and TRBJ1-2, with 8 positions matching TRBD1. Germline trimming cut 0 bases from V and 6 bases from J; bases unmatched to any gene: 10. Germline V gives CDR1 SGHNT, CDR2 YYREEE (reference sequence). The CDR3 loop spans 16 amino acids. CDR3 region: CASSLEIYRTGNGYTF. In DNA, the CDR3 is TGTGCCAGCAGCTTGGAAATCTACCGGACAGGGAATGGCTACACCTTC.

This rearrangement joins TRBV29-1 to TRBJ1-2; 7 positions agree with TRBD1. CDR1 and CDR2 (germline): SQVTM, ANQGSEA. This CDR3 has 13 amino acids. After removal of 3 bases from V and 4 bases from J, the junction contained 5 bases not matched to a gene. This CDR3 is CSVDGGDSYGYTF. CDR3 bases: TGCAGCGTTGACGGTGGGGACAGCTATGGCTACACCTTC.

The rearrangement uses TRBV5-6 and TRBJ1-1; TRBD1 might be the D (5 bases). Per the germline V gene, CDR1 is SGHDT and CDR2 is YYEEEE. Trimming stripped 0 bases from V and 5 bases from J, with 14 bases between. The CDR3 has 15 amino acids. This CDR3 is CASSLGGWAGTEAFF. The CDR3 bases are TGTGCCAGCAGCTTGGGGGGCTGGGCAGGGACTGAAGCTTTCTTT.

The chain joins TRBV7-9 to TRBJ1-5; 9 bases line up with TRBD1. From germline, CDR1 is SEHNR and CDR2 FQNEAQ (reference sequence). The CDR3 spans 13 residues. Germline trimming cut 1 base from V and 8 bases from J; bases unmatched to any gene: 0. Here the CDR3 DNA reads TGTGCCAGCAGCTTAGGGACAGGGGAGCCCCAGCATTTT. Translated, it gives CASSLGTGEPQHF.

This sequence joins TRBV7-9 and TRBJ1-2, with D possibly TRBD1 on 5 matching bases. Between the trimmed V and J ends, which lost 5 bases and 6 bases, there was a span of 16 bases. From germline, CDR1 is SEHNR and CDR2 FQNEAQ (reference sequence). CDR3 length: 14 residues. CDR3 sequence reads: CASSTEGVVDGYTF. CDR3 nucleotide sequence: TGTGCCAGCAGCACTGAAGGGGTCGTGGATGGCTACACCTTC.